This T cell receptor (beta chain) was found in a study of cytomegalovirus exposure and HLA in healthy donors. The PCR ran on 60 Vbeta and 13 Jbeta primers. The table came from immunoSEQ multiplex PCR; TCRdb's copy has only in-frame clones and leaves some out. Here the sample spans approximately 110,000 clones, about 74% being singletons. From germline, CDR1 is LNHNV and CDR2 YYDKDF (reference sequence). CDR3 length: 19 residues. With V trimmed by 1 base and J by 3 bases, 16 bases remained unmatched. The chain employs TRBV15 and TRBJ2-7; 9 bases are shared with TRBD2. This TCR was sampled from a woman in her 50s in good health and CMV-seropositive. Sequenced input: PBMCs. In nucleotides, the CDR3 is TGTGCCACCAGCAGAGTAGGCCCAGCGGGGGGTCCCCTTAACTACGAGCAGTACTTC. Protein: CATSRVGPAGGPLNYEQYF.